The 19 T cell receptor beta chains in this list originate from one sample, sequenced in a study of blood T cell repertoires in COVID-19. Clones were read by immunoSEQ multiplex PCR, and TCRdb kept only the in-frame ones, dropping some. The table shows some 250,000 clones, with around 88% occurring only once. Specimen: peripheral blood. Receptors were obtained from a man older than 75 with acute or convalescent COVID-19.

V usage is TRBV28 and J usage is TRBJ2-5, with 8 bases identical to TRBD1. Per the germline V gene, CDR1 is MDHEN and CDR2 is SYDVKM. The junction had 7 bases not matched to a gene; V was cut back by 6 bases and J by 4 bases. CDR3 length equals 14 residues. In nucleotides, the CDR3 is TGTGCCAGCAGCCCGGACAGGGCGAGAGAGACCCAGTACTTC. Translating it yields CASSPDRARETQYF.

The chain uses TRBV2 and TRBJ1-6, with D tentatively TRBD1 (6 bases). This CDR3 contains 15 residues. The germline CDR1 and CDR2 sequences are SNHLY and FYNNEI. Trimming removed 3 bases from V and 9 bases from J, with 15 bases in between. The CDR3 sequence: CASSDVQGRISPLHF. Written as DNA, the CDR3 is TGTGCCAGCAGTGACGTACAGGGCCGAATTTCACCCCTCCACTTT.

V gene TRBV10-3 combines with J gene TRBJ1-4, with TRBD1 as a possible D gene (5 bases). Germline CDR1 and CDR2: ENHRY and SYGVKD. This CDR3 comprises 15 residues. V dropped 0 bases and J dropped 8 bases, with 13 bases sitting between them. CDR3 nucleotide sequence: TGTGCCATCAGTGAGTCTTTTAAGACAGAGGAAAAACTGTTTTTT. It codes for CAISESFKTEEKLFF.

The chain couples TRBV5-4 to TRBJ1-4, with TRBD1 matching over 9 bases. The CDR3 contains 15 residues. Trimming took 4 bases from V and 8 from J; bases not matched to a gene: 9. CDR1 and CDR2 (germline): SGHNT, YYREEE (reference sequence). DNA of the CDR3: TGTGCCAGCAGCCTCCCGGGACAGGGTGAGGAAAAACTGTTTTTT. It specifies CASSLPGQGEEKLFF.

This clone was found a few times. The chain joins TRBV7-2 to TRBJ2-1, with a weak D call TRBD2 (6 bases). This CDR3 is built from 13 residues. Germline V lookup: CDR1 SGHTA, CDR2 FQGNSA. With 3 bases removed from V and 5 bases from J, the gap between germline ends came to 8 bases. CDR3 sequence reads: CASSLGLHNEQFF. The CDR3 DNA reads as TGTGCCAGCAGCTTGGGACTGCACAATGAGCAGTTCTTC. Filled out from reference TRBV7-2 and TRBJ2-1, the complete variable domain reads GAGVSQSPSNKVTEKGKDVELRCDPISGHTALYWYRQSLGQGLEFLIYFQGNSAPDKSGLPSDRFSAERTGGSVSTLTIQRTQQEDSAVYLCASSLGLHNEQFFGPGTRLTVL.

V usage is TRBV3-1 (or the pseudogene TRBV3-2) and J usage is TRBJ2-5, with 7 bases lining up with TRBD2. The CDR3 has 16 amino acids. Trimming removed 2 bases from V and 2 bases from J; junction bases left unmatched: 8. CDR1 is LGHDT and CDR2 is YNNKEL in the germline V gene (reference sequence). The CDR3 loop is CASSQWASGAQETQYF. The CDR3 DNA is TGTGCCAGCAGCCAATGGGCTAGCGGAGCACAAGAGACCCAGTACTTC.

This clone was observed a handful of times. The chain joins TRBV30 to TRBJ1-1, with D tentatively TRBD1 (6 bases). V lost 8 bases and J 5 bases, leaving 18 bases between the germline ends. The CDR3 length is 13 residues. CDR1 and CDR2 from the germline V gene are GTSNPN and SVGIG (reference sequence). The CDR3 here is CALQGNVGTEAFF. In nucleotides, the CDR3 is TGTGCCCTACAGGGAAATGTGGGAACTGAAGCTTTCTTT.

The DNA of the CDR3 is TGTGCCAGCAGTTTACGGGACAGGGGGTCTTCACCCCTCCACTTT. Amino acids: CASSLRDRGSSPLHF. This sequence joins TRBV27 and TRBJ1-6, with 11 nucleotides matching TRBD1. V trimming: 2 bases; J trimming: 9 bases; junction bases outside the gene matches: 3. Germline V CDR1 and CDR2: MNHEY, SMNVEV (reference sequence). The CDR3 has 15 amino acids.

The chain joins TRBV7-2 to TRBJ2-7; D possibly corresponds to TRBD1 (6 bases). The CDR3 covers 12 residues. V was pared by 4 bases and J by 6 bases, with 10 bases between. The V gene's germline CDR1 is SGHTA and CDR2 FQGNSA. Here the CDR3 reads CASSWSQGEQYF. In nucleotides, the CDR3 is TGTGCCAGCAGCTGGTCACAGGGCGAGCAGTACTTC.

The chain combines TRBV7-8 with TRBJ2-3; possible D gene TRBD2, 5 bases. This CDR3 comprises 15 residues. Trimming removed 5 bases at V and 4 bases at J, with 16 bases between. Germline CDR1 and CDR2: SGHVS and FQNEAQ. CDR3 residues: CASSRGRPPADTQYF. The CDR3 DNA reads as TGTGCCAGCAGCCGAGGGAGACCCCCCGCAGATACGCAGTATTTT.

The CDR3 sequence is CASSLWSGRGPGELFF. The CDR3 region has the DNA TGTGCCAGCAGCTTGTGGAGCGGGAGGGGGCCCGGGGAGCTGTTTTTT. The rearrangement joins TRBV11-2 to TRBJ2-2; 10 positions match TRBD2. CDR1 is SGHAT, CDR2 FQNNGV, per germline. With 3 bases clipped from V and 6 bases from J, the junction kept 7 bases outside the gene matches. CDR3 length: 16 residues.

The chain couples TRBV19 to TRBJ2-2; possibly TRBD1 for D (6 bases). Germline V CDR1 and CDR2: LNHDA, SQIVND (reference sequence). The CDR3 loop spans 14 amino acids. V was trimmed by 7 bases and J by 5 bases, leaving 14 bases between them. Here the CDR3 DNA reads TGTGCCAGTAAAACTTTAAGGGGGACCGGGGAGCTGTTTTTT. As protein: CASKTLRGTGELFF.

This chain joins TRBV6-5 and TRBJ1-5; D might be TRBD1 (5 bases). V was pared by 2 bases and J by 7 bases, with 9 bases between. The V gene's germline CDR1 is MNHEY and CDR2 SVGAGI. The CDR3 length is 13 residues. This chain's CDR3 is CASSYRGGQPQHF. CDR3 coding DNA: TGTGCCAGCAGTTACAGGGGTGGGCAGCCCCAGCATTTT.

The chain is built from TRBV11-3 and TRBJ2-3; 9 bases align to TRBD1. The CDR3 is made up of 14 amino acids. V lost 5 bases, J lost 5 bases, and 5 bases stayed unmatched. The V gene's germline CDR1 is SGHNT and CDR2 YENEEA. The CDR3 DNA follows: TGTGCCAGCAGCGTCCGGGACAGGGTAGATACGCAGTATTTT. This encodes CASSVRDRVDTQYF.

V and J are TRBV3-1 (or the pseudogene TRBV3-2) and TRBJ2-7, with D perhaps matching TRBD1 (5 bases). Between the trimmed V and J ends, which lost 4 bases and 6 bases, there was a span of 13 bases. Looked up from germline, CDR1 is LGHDT and CDR2 is YNNKEL (reference sequence). CDR3 length: 13 amino acids. The CDR3 DNA reads TGTGCCAGCAGCCGCCTGGGGCGCCTCGAGCAGTACTTC. It encodes CASSRLGRLEQYF.

The V call is TRBV3-1 (or the pseudogene TRBV3-2), the J call TRBJ2-3; 8 nucleotides line up with TRBD2. The CDR3 has 15 amino acids. V gave up 6 bases and J gave up 0 bases; unmatched junction bases: 5. Germline V lookup: CDR1 LGHDT, CDR2 YNNKEL (reference sequence). CDR3 region: CASRPGGGSTDTQYF. CDR3 sequence (DNA): TGTGCCAGCAGACCGGGGGGGGGAAGCACAGATACGCAGTATTTT.

V is TRBV21-1 and J is TRBJ2-3; TRBD2 is taken as the D call from the table, unchecked against the DNA. TRBV21-1 is a pseudogene locus. The CDR3 has 17 amino acids. This CDR3 is CASSKVEVQREPDTQYF. Here the CDR3 DNA reads TGTGCCAGCAGCAAAGTGGAAGTTCAGCGGGAGCCAGATACGCAGTATTTT.

The chain employs TRBV3-1 (or the pseudogene TRBV3-2) and TRBJ1-2, with D maybe TRBD1 (6 bases). Looked up from germline, CDR1 is LGHDT and CDR2 is YNNKEL (reference sequence). The CDR3 spans 16 residues. V dropped 4 bases and J dropped 0 bases, with 15 bases sitting between them. The CDR3 DNA reads TGTGCCAGCAGCCCCTGGCCCGGACAGCCTAACTATGGCTACACCTTC. Its translation is CASSPWPGQPNYGYTF.

The chain couples TRBV29-1 to TRBJ2-1; weak D call: TRBD1 (7 bases). The CDR3 runs 12 residues. Between the trimmed V and J ends, which lost 2 bases and 7 bases, there was a span of 9 bases. Per the germline V gene, CDR1 is SQVTM and CDR2 is ANQGSEA. CDR3 sequence: CSVEQGGNEQFF. In DNA form, the CDR3 reads TGCAGCGTTGAACAGGGGGGTAATGAGCAGTTCTTC.